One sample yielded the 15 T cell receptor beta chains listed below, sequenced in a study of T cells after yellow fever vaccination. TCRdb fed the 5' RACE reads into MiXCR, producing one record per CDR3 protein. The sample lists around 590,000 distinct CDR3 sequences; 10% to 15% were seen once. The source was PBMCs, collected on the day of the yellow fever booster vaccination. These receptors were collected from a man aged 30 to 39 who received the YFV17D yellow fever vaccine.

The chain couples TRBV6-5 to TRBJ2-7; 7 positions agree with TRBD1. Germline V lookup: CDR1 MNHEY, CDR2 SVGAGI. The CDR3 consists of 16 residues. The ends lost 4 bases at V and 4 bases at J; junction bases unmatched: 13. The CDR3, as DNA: TGTGCCAGCAGTTCCGCGGGTCGACAGGGAGATTACGAGCAGTACTTC. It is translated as CASSSAGRQGDYEQYF.

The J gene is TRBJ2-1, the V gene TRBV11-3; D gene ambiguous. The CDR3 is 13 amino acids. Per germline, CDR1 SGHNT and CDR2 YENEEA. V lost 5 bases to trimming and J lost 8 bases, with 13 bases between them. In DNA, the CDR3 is TGTGCCAGCAGCCGTGTGGGTTGGGATGAGCAGTTCTTC. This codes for CASSRVGWDEQFF.

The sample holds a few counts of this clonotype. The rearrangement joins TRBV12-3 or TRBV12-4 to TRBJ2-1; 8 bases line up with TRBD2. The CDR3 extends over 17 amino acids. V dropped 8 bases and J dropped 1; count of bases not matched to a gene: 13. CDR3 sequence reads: CASVGLARGKSYNEQFF. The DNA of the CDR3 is TGTGCCAGCGTTGGACTAGCTCGCGGAAAATCCTACAATGAGCAGTTCTTC.

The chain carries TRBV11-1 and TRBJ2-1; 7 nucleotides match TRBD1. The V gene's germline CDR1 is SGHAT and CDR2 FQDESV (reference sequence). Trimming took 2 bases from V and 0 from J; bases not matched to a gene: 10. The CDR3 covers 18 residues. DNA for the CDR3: TGTGCCAGCAGCTTAACAAAGACAGGGCGGAGCTCCTACAATGAGCAGTTCTTC. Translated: CASSLTKTGRSSYNEQFF.

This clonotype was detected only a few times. The CDR3 here is CSATGTVNQPQHF. CDR3 in DNA: TGCAGTGCTACCGGGACAGTCAATCAGCCCCAGCATTTT. The chain joins TRBV20-1 to TRBJ1-5; 7 bases fit TRBD1. V lost 4 bases, J lost 3 bases, and 3 bases stayed unmatched. CDR3 length equals 13 residues. The V gene's germline CDR1 is DFQATT and CDR2 SNEGSKA (reference sequence).

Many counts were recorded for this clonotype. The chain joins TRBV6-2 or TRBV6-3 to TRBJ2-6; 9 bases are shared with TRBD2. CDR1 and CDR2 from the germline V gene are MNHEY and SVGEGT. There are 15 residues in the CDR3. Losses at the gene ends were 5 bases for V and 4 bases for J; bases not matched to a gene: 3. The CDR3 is CASSPSGTGANVLTF. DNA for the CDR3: TGTGCCAGCAGTCCTAGCGGGACGGGGGCCAACGTCCTGACTTTC.

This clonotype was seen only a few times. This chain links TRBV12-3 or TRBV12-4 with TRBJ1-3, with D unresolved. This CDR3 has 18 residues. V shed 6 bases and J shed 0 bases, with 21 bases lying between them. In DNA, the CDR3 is TGTGCCAGCAGACCGGGAAATCCCCTTTCTCACTCTGGAAACACCATATATTTT. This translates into CASRPGNPLSHSGNTIYF.

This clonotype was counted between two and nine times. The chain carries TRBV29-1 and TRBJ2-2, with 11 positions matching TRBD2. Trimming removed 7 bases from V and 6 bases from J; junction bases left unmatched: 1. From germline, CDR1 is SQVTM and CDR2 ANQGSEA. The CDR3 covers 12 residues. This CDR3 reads CSATSGAGELFF. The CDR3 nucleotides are TGCAGCGCGACTAGCGGGGCCGGGGAGCTGTTTTTT.

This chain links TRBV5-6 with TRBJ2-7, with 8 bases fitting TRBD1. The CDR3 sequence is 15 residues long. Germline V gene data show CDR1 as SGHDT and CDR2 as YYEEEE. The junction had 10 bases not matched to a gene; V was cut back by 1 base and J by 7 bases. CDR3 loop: CASSLLQGASGEQYF. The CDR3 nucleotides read TGTGCCAGCAGCTTGCTCCAGGGGGCAAGTGGGGAGCAGTACTTC.

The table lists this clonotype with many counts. The CDR3 DNA reads as TGTGCCAGCAGCCTCCGACAGGGGGGAACTGAAGCTTTCTTT. Translation gives CASSLRQGGTEAFF. The chain has TRBV7-9 and TRBJ1-1, with 9 bases fitting TRBD1. CDR1 SEHNR and CDR2 FQNEAQ come from the germline V gene (reference sequence). V lost 5 bases to trimming and J lost 5 bases; unmatched junction nucleotides: 6. The CDR3 is 14 amino acids. The full variable domain, rest sourced from reference TRBV7-9 and TRBJ1-1, is DTGVSQNPRHKITKRGQNVTFRCDPISEHNRLYWYRQTLGQGPEFLTYFQNEAQLEKSRLLSDRFSAERPKGSFSTLEIQRTEQGDSAMYLCASSLRQGGTEAFFGQGTRLTVV.

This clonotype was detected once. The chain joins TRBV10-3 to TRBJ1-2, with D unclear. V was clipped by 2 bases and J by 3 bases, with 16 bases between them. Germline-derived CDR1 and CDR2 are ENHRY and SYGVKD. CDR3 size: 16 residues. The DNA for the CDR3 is TGTGCCATCAGTGAGCCCGCTGGCAGGACCGACTATGGCTACACCTTC. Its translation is CAISEPAGRTDYGYTF.

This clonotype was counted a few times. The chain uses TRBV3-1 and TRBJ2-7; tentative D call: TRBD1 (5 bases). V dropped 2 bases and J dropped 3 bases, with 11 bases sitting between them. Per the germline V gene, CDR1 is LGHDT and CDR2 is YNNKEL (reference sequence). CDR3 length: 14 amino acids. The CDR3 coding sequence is TGTGCCAGCAGCCAATCAGCCCAGGGCTACGAGCAGTACTTC. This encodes CASSQSAQGYEQYF.

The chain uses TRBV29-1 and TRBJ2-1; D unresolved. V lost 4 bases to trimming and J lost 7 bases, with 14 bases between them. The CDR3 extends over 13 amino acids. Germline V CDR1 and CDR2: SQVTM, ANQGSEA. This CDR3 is CSVGLPGGNEQFF. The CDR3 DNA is TGCAGCGTTGGTCTCCCAGGTGGGAATGAGCAGTTCTTC.

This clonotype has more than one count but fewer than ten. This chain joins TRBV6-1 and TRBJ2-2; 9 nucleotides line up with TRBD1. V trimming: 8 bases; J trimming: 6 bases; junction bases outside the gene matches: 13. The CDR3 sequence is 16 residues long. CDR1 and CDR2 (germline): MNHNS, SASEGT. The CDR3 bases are TGTGCCAGCGGAACATGGGACAGGGAGTCGCCCGGGGAGCTGTTTTTT. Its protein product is CASGTWDRESPGELFF.

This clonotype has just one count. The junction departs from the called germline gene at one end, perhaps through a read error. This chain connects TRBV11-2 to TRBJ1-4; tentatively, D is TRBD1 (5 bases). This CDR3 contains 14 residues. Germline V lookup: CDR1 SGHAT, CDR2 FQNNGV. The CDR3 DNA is TGTGCCAGCAGCTCGACAGCAACTAGTGAAAAACTGTTTTTT. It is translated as CASSSTATSEKLFF.